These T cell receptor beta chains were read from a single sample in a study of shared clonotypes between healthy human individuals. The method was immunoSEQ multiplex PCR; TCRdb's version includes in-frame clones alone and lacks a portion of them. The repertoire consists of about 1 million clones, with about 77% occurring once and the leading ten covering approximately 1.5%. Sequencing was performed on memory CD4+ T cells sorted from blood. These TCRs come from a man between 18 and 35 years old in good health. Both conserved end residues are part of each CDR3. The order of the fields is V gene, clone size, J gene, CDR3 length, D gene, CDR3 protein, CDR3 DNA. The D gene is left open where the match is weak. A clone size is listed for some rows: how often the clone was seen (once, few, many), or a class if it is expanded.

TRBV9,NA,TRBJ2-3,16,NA,CASSVGGGQSSDTQYF,TGTGCCAGCAGCGTAGGCGGAGGACAGTCTTCAGATACGCAGTATTTT
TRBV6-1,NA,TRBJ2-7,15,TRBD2,CASSALVGGYGEQYF,TGTGCCAGCAGTGCCTTGGTGGGGGGGTACGGCGAGCAGTACTTC
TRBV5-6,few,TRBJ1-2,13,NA,CASSFGQGRGYTF,TGTGCCAGCAGCTTCGGGCAGGGGAGAGGCTACACCTTC
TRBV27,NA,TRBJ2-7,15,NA,CASSVGGWSSYEQYF,TGTGCCAGCAGTGTTGGGGGCTGGAGCTCCTACGAGCAGTACTTC
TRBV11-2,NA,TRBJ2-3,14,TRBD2,CASSLVLAEDTQYF,TGTGCCAGCAGCTTAGTACTAGCGGAAGATACGCAGTATTTT
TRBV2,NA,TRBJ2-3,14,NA,CASTLPGGTDTQYF,TGTGCCAGCACCTTGCCAGGGGGCACAGATACGCAGTATTTT
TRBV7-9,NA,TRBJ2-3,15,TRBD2,CASTDSGGPSDTQYF,TGTGCCAGCACCGATAGCGGGGGGCCGTCAGATACGCAGTATTTT
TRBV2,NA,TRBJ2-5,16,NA,CASSELMDSRGETQYF,TGTGCCAGCAGTGAACTAATGGACTCTAGGGGGGAGACCCAGTACTTC
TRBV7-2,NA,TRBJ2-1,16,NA,CASSLRTTRVDHEQFF,TGTGCCAGCAGCCTACGGACTACCCGCGTGGACCATGAGCAGTTCTTC
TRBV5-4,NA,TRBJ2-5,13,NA,CASSLTSMETQYF,TGTGCCAGCAGCTTGACTAGCATGGAGACCCAGTACTTC
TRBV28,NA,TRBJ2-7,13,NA,CASSLRQPPRGHF,TGTGCCAGCAGTCTAAGACAGCCACCCCGCGGGCACTTC
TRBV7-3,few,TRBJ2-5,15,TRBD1,CASSRSDRVQETQYF,TGTGCCAGCAGCCGCTCGGACAGGGTCCAAGAGACCCAGTACTTC
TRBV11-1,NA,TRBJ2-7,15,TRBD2,CASSYSGGETYEQYF,TGTGCCAGCAGCTATAGCGGGGGGGAAACCTACGAGCAGTACTTC
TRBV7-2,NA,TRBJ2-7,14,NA,CASSRNRGSEAPKF,TGTGCCAGCAGCCGGAACCGGGGGTCTGAGGCCCCTAAGTTC
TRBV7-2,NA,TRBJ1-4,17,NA,CASSAAKTAATNEKLFF,TGTGCCAGCAGCGCCGCTAAGACGGCCGCAACTAATGAAAAACTGTTTTTT
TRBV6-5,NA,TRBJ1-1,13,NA,CASSYPGYTEAFF,TGTGCCAGCAGTTACCCAGGATACACTGAAGCTTTCTTT
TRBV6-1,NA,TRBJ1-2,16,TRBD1,CASSETGSRGNYGYTF,TGTGCCAGCAGTGAGACAGGGTCAAGGGGTAACTATGGCTACACCTTC
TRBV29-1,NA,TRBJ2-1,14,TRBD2,CSVESREGRGEQFF,TGCAGCGTTGAATCCCGGGAGGGCCGGGGTGAGCAGTTCTTC
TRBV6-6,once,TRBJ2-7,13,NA,CASTFTSGREQYF,TGTGCCAGCACTTTTACGTCAGGGCGCGAGCAGTACTTC
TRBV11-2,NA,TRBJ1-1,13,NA,CASSSNRNTEAFF,TGTGCCAGCAGCTCGAACCGGAACACTGAAGCTTTCTTT
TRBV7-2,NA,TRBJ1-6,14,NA,CASSLLIRGMPLHF,TGTGCCAGCAGCTTACTGATCCGAGGAATGCCCCTCCACTTT
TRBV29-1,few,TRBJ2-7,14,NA,CSVDGLGRVGEQYF,TGCAGCGTTGATGGTCTGGGCAGGGTCGGCGAGCAGTACTTC
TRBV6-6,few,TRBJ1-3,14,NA,CAGRAESSGNTIYF,TGTGCCGGTCGGGCGGAGAGCTCTGGAAACACCATATATTTT
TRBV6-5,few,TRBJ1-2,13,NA,CASRQGTFYGYTF,TGTGCCAGCAGACAGGGTACATTCTATGGCTACACCTTC
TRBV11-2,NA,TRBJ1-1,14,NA,CASSPTVLNTEAFF,TGTGCCAGCAGCCCGACAGTTTTGAACACTGAAGCTTTCTTT
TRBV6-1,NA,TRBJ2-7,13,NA,CASSGFMGGEQYF,TGTGCCAGCAGTGGATTTATGGGTGGAGAGCAGTACTTC
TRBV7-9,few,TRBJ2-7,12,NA,CASSLESREQYF,TGTGCCAGCAGCTTAGAGTCGCGGGAGCAGTACTTC
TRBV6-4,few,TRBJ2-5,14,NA,CASSGARGQETQYF,TGTGCCAGCAGTGGGGCCCGGGGCCAAGAGACCCAGTACTTC
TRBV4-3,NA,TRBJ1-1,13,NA,CASSLLRDTEAFF,TGCGCCAGCAGCCTTCTAAGGGACACTGAAGCTTTCTTT
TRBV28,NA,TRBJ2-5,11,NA,CASRALGTQYF,TGTGCCAGCAGAGCACTCGGGACCCAGTACTTC
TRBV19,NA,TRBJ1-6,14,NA,CASSMMSGESPLHF,TGTGCCAGTAGTATGATGTCGGGGGAATCACCCCTCCACTTT
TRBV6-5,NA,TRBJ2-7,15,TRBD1,CASSRDSLASYEQYF,TGTGCCAGCAGTAGGGACAGCTTAGCTTCCTACGAGCAGTACTTC
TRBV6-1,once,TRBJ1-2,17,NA,CASSEPKATRFDYGYTF,TGTGCCAGCAGTGAACCTAAAGCGACACGGTTCGACTATGGCTACACCTTC
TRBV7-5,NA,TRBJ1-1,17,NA,CARSLAANQGIRTEAFF,TGTGCCAGAAGCTTAGCGGCTAACCAGGGAATTCGGACTGAAGCTTTCTTT
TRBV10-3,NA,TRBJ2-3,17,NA,CAIRGQLEVAGTDTQYF,TGTGCCATCAGGGGCCAACTGGAGGTTGCGGGCACAGATACGCAGTATTTT
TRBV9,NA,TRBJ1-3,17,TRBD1,CASSVADRAVSGNTIYF,TGTGCCAGCAGCGTAGCGGACAGGGCTGTCTCTGGAAACACCATATATTTT
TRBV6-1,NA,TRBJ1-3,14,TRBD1,CASTWGQLSDTIYF,TGTGCCAGCACCTGGGGACAGCTGTCAGACACCATATATTTT
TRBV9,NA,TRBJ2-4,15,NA,CASSAPTEHKNIQYF,TGTGCCAGCAGCGCCCCGACAGAACACAAAAACATTCAGTACTTC
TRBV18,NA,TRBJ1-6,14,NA,CASSVSSNNSPLHF,TGTGCCAGCTCAGTGTCCAGTAATAATTCACCCCTCCACTTT
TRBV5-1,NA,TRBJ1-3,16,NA,CASSLVSQLPGNTIYF,TGCGCCAGCAGCTTGGTCAGCCAGCTCCCTGGAAACACCATATATTTT
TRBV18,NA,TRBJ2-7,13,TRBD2,CASSPSAGGEQYF,TGTGCCAGCTCACCCAGCGCGGGAGGCGAGCAGTACTTC
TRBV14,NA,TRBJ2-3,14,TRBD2,CASSQDLAGGPREF,TGTGCCAGCAGCCAAGATTTAGCGGGAGGGCCGAGGGAATTT
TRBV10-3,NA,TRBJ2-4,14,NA,CAISEMGERAIVYF,TGTGCCATCAGTGAGATGGGGGAGAGGGCCATAGTATACTTC
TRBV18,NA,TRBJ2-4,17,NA,CASSPTGLSLAKNIQYF,TGTGCCAGCTCACCGACGGGCCTCTCATTAGCCAAAAACATTCAGTACTTC
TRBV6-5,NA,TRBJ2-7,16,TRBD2,CASSYSHFASGYEQYF,TGTGCCAGCAGTTACTCTCATTTTGCTAGCGGCTACGAGCAGTACTTC
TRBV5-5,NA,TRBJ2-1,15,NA,CASSLDAAFYNEQFF,TGTGCCAGCAGCTTGGATGCGGCCTTCTACAATGAGCAGTTCTTC
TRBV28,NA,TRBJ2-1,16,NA,CASRMAGQSSYNEQFF,TGTGCCAGCAGGATGGCGGGCCAGAGCTCCTACAATGAGCAGTTCTTC
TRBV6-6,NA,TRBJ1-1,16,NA,CASSKGGSASGTEAFF,TGTGCCAGCAGTAAGGGAGGGTCCGCCTCGGGGACTGAAGCTTTCTTT
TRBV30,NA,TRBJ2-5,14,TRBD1,CAWRAGTGLETQYF,TGTGCCTGGCGCGCCGGGACAGGGCTAGAGACCCAGTACTTC
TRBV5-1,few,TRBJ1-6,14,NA,CASSLEAGNSPLHF,TGCGCCAGCAGCTTGGAGGCGGGGAATTCACCCCTCCACTTT
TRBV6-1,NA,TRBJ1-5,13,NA,CASSGTDNQPQHF,TGTGCCAGCAGTGGGACAGACAATCAGCCCCAGCATTTT
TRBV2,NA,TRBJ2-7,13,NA,CASSELALYEQYF,TGTGCCAGCAGTGAACTCGCACTGTACGAGCAGTACTTC
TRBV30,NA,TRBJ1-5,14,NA,CAWNDRGRMEPQHF,TGTGCCTGGAACGACCGGGGGAGGATGGAGCCCCAGCATTTT
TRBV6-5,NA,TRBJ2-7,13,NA,CASSYPSSNEQYF,TGTGCCAGCAGTTACCCTTCTAGCAACGAGCAGTACTTC
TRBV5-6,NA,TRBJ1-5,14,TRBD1,CASSFAGDSQPQHF,TGTGCCAGCAGCTTTGCAGGGGACAGTCAGCCCCAGCATTTT
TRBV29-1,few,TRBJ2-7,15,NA,CSVAESEGRPYEQYF,TGCAGCGTTGCTGAGTCAGAGGGCAGACCCTACGAGCAGTACTTC
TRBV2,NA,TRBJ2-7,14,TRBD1,CASGADRGNYEQYF,TGTGCCAGCGGTGCTGACAGGGGGAACTACGAGCAGTACTTC
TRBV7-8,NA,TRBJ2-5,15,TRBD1,CASSLVGRGQETQYF,TGTGCCAGCAGCTTAGTGGGCAGGGGGCAAGAGACCCAGTACTTC
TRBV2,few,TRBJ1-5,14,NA,CASNNRDGNQPQHF,TGTGCCAGCAATAACAGGGATGGCAATCAGCCCCAGCATTTT
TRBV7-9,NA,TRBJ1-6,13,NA,CASTSGYNSPLHF,TGTGCCAGCACCTCAGGGTATAATTCACCCCTCCACTTT